The 4 T cell receptor beta chains listed next were all sequenced from one sample in a study of early T cells in non-severe SARS-CoV-2 infection. MiXCR, applied by TCRdb to the 5' RACE reads, yields one record per CDR3 protein. The table includes around 77,000 distinct CDR3 sequences, roughly 4.7% detected once. This sample comprised whole blood, obtained at baseline. These receptors were obtained from an adult who was a healthcare worker with PCR-confirmed SARS-CoV-2 infection or an uninfected control (not recorded which).

This clonotype occurred many times. The chain couples TRBV9 to TRBJ2-1; D is uncertain. The CDR3 sequence is 14 residues long. V gave up 4 bases and J gave up 5 bases, with 13 bases separating them. CDR1 and CDR2 from the germline V gene are SGDLS and YYNGEE. CDR3 sequence reads: CASSPSAANNEQFF. The CDR3 DNA sequence: TGTGCCAGCAGCCCTTCGGCAGCTAACAATGAGCAGTTCTTC.

The sample holds many counts of this clonotype. The chain combines TRBV7-9 with TRBJ1-3, with unresolved D. With 1 base removed from V and 4 bases from J, the gap between germline ends came to 2 bases. The CDR3 runs to 12 residues. Germline lookup yields CDR1 SEHNR and CDR2 FQNEAQ (reference sequence). DNA for the CDR3: TGTGCCAGCAGCTTAGAGGGAAACACCATATATTTT. Protein: CASSLEGNTIYF.

There are many counts of this clonotype. The V gene is TRBV5-5, the J gene TRBJ2-3, with D perhaps TRBD1 or TRBD2 (5 bases each). The germline V gene has CDR1 SGHKS and CDR2 YYEKEE (reference sequence). The CDR3 has 17 amino acids. With 4 bases removed from V and 2 bases from J, the gap between germline ends came to 20 bases. CDR3 coding DNA: TGTGCCAGCAGCCCGTGGGGGACGCAGGGAAACACAGATACGCAGTATTTT. Protein: CASSPWGTQGNTDTQYF.

This clonotype was counted only a few times. The chain recombines TRBV12-3 or TRBV12-4 with TRBJ1-2; D not certain. V was cut by 6 bases and J by 5 bases, with 16 bases left in between. This CDR3 has 14 amino acids. CDR3 nucleotide sequence: TGTGCCAGCAGCCCTCTTATGTGGGGTTATGGCTACACCTTC. Amino acid sequence: CASSPLMWGYGYTF.